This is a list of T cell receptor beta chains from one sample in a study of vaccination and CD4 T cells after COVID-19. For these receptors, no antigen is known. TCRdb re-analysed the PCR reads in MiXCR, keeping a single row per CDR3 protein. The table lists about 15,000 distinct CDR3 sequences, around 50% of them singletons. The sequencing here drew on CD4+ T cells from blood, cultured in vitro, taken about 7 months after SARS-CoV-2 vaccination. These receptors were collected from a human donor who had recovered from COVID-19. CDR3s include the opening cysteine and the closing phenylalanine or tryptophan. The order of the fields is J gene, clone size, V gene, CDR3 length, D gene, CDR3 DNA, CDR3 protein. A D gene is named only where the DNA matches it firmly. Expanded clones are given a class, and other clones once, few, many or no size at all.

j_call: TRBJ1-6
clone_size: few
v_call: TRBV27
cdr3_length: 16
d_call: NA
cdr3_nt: TGTGCCAGCAGTTTATTGGGGCGGACAGTGAATTCACCCCTCCACTTT
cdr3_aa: CASSLLGRTVNSPLHF

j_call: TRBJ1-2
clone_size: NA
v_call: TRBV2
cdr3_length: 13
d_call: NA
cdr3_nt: TGTGCCAGCAGTGTCGCGGGGATGGATGGCTACACCTTC
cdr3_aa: CASSVAGMDGYTF

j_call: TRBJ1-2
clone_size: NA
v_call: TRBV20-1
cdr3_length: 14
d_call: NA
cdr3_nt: TGCAGTGCCATCCCCGCCAGCGTGCTGGGTGGCTACACCTTC
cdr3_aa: CSAIPASVLGGYTF

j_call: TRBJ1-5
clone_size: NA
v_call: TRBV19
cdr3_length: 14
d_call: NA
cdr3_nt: TGTGCCAGTAGCCCGGCACAGTGGAATCAGCCCCAGCATTTT
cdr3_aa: CASSPAQWNQPQHF

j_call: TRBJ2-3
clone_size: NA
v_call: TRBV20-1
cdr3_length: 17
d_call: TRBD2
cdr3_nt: TGCAGTGCTAGAGCCCCAACCCGGGACTACCAACCACTTACGCAGTATTTT
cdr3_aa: CSARAPTRDYQPLTQYF

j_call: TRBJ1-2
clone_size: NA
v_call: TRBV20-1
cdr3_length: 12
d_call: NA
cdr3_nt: TGCAGTGCTAGGAAAACTAACTATGGCTACACCTTC
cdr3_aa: CSARKTNYGYTF

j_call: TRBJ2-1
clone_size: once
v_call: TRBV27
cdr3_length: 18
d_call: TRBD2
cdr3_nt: TGTGCCAGCAGTTTATCGTGGACTAGCGGGGGTCCCGACAATGAGCAGTTCTTC
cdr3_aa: CASSLSWTSGGPDNEQFF

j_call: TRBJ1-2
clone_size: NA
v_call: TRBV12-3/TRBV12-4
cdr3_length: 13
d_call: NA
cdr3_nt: TGTGCCAGCAGCCCGACCGGCAACTATGGCTACACCTTC
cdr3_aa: CASSPTGNYGYTF

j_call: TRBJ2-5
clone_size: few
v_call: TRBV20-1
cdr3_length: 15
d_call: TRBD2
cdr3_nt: TGCAGTGCTCCCCGTGCTAGCGGGGGGGCAGGAACCCAGTACTTC
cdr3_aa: CSAPRASGGAGTQYF

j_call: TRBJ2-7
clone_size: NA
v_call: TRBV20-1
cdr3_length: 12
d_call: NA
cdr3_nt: TGCAGTGTAGTGCATGGCGGCTACGAGCAGTACTTC
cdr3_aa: CSVVHGGYEQYF

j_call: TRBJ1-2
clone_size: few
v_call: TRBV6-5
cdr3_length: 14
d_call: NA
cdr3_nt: TGTGCCAGCAGTTACACGGACAGCCTCTATGGCTACACCTTC
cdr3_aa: CASSYTDSLYGYTF

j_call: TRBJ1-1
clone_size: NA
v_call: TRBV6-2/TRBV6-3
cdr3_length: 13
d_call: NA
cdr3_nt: TGTGCCAGCAGGTCTACAGTGGTCACTGAAGCTTTCTTT
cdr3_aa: CASRSTVVTEAFF

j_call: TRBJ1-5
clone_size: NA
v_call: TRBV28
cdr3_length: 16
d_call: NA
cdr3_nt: TGTGCCAGCAGTTTTGCAGAAAGGGGGAGCAATCAGCCCCAGCATTTT
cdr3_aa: CASSFAERGSNQPQHF

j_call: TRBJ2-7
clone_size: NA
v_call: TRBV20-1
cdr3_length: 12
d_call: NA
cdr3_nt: TGCAGTGCGCCATGGCGGGGCTACGAGCAGTACTTC
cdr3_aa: CSAPWRGYEQYF

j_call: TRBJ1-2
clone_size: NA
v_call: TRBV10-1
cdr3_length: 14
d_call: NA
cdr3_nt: TGCGCCAGCAGTGACTTTGACAGAGACTATGGCTACACCTTC
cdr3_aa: CASSDFDRDYGYTF

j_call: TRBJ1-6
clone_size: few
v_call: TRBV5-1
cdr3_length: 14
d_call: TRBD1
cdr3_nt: TGCGCCAGCAGCGTGACAGGGGGCTGGGCACCCCTCCACTTT
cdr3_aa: CASSVTGGWAPLHF

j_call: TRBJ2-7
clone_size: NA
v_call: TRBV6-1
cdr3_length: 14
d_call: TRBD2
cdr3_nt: TGTGCCAGCAGTGTTAGCGGGAGGGGATACGAGCAGTACTTC
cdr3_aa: CASSVSGRGYEQYF

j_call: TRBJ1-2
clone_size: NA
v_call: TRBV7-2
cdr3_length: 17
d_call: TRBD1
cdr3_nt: TGTGCCAGCAGCTTAAGTCCCGGGACAGGGTCGGTATCTGGCTACACCTTC
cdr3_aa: CASSLSPGTGSVSGYTF

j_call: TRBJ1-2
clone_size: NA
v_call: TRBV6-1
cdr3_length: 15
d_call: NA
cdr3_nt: TGTGCCAGCAGTGAAAGGGGGGACCGTTACTATGGCTACACCTTC
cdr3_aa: CASSERGDRYYGYTF

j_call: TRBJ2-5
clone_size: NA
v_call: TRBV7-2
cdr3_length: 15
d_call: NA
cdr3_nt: TGTGCCAGCAGCTCCGCGTGGCTAGACCAAGAGACCCAGTACTTC
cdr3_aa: CASSSAWLDQETQYF

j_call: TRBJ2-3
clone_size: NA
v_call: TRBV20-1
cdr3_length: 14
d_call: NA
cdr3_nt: TGCAGTGCTAGAGATCAGGGTTTAGGAGATACGCAGTATTTT
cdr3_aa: CSARDQGLGDTQYF

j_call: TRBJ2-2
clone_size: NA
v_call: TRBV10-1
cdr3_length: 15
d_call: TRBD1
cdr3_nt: TGCGCCAGCGGGAACAGGGGGGTCTGTACCGGGGAGCTGTTTTTT
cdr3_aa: CASGNRGVCTGELFF

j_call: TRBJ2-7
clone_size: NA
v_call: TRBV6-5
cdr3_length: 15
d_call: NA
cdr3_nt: TGTGCCAGCAGTTACTCGCTAGTTAGGGCCTACGAGCAGTACTTC
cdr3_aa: CASSYSLVRAYEQYF

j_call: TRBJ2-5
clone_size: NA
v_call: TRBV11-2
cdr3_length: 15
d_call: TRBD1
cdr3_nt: TGTGCCAGCAGCTGGGGACAGCTGTACCAAGAGACCCAGTACTTC
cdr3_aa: CASSWGQLYQETQYF

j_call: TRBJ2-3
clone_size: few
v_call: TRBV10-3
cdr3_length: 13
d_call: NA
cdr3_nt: TGTGCCATCAGTGAGCCGCGCACAGATACGCAGTATTTT
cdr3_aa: CAISEPRTDTQYF

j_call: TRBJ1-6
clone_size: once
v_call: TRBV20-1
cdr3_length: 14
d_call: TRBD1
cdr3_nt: TGCAGTGCCCCCGGACAGGGCATTGATTCACCCCTCCACTTT
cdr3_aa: CSAPGQGIDSPLHF

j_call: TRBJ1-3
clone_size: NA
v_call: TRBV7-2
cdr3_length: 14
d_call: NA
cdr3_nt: TGCGGTTGGACAGATACATTCTCTGGAAACACCATATATTTT
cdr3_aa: CGWTDTFSGNTIYF

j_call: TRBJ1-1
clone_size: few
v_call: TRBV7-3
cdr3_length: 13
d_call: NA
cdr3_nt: TGTGCCAGCAGCATAACTTCGGGTACGACAGCTTTCTTT
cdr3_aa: CASSITSGTTAFF

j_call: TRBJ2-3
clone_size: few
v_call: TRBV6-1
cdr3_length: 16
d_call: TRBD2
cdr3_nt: TGTGCCAGCAGGTCGTCGCTAGCGGGAGCCACAGATACGCAGTATTTT
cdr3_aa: CASRSSLAGATDTQYF

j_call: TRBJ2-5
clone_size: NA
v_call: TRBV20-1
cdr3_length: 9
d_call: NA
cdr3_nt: TGCAGTGCCTCCGAGTTTCAGTACTTC
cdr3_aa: CSASEFQYF

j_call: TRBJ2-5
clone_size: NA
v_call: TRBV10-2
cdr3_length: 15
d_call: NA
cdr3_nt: TGCGCCAGCAGTGATATTCTAGCGAACCAAGAGACCCAGTACTTC
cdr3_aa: CASSDILANQETQYF

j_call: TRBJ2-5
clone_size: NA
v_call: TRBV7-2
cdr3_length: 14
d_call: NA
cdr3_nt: TGTGCCAGCACCCCATATGGGGACTTAGAGACCCAGTACTTC
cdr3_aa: CASTPYGDLETQYF

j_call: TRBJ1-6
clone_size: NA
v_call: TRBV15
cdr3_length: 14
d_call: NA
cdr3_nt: TGTGCCACCAGCTTGCACAGTAATAATTCACCCCTCCACTTT
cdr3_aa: CATSLHSNNSPLHF

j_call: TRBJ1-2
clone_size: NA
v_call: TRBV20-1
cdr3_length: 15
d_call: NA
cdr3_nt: TGCAGTGCTCAACCCGGGGGGTATTTGGGCTATGGCTACACCTTC
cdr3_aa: CSAQPGGYLGYGYTF

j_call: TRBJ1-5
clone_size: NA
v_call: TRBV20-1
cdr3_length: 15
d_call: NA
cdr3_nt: TGCAGTGCTAGAAAACCCGGGACACCAAATCAGCCCCAGCATTTT
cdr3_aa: CSARKPGTPNQPQHF

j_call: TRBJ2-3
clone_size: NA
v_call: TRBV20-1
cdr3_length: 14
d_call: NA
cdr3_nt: TGCAGTGCCGGAAAGGTAGCGGGCACAGATACGCAGTATTTT
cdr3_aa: CSAGKVAGTDTQYF

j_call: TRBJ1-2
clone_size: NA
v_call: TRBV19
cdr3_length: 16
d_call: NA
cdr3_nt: TGTGCCAGTAGTATGTTGACAGGCTCACGGGACTATGGCTACACCTTC
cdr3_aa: CASSMLTGSRDYGYTF

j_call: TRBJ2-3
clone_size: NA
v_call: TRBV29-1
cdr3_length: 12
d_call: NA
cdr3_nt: TGCAGCGTGGGCCCTAGCACAGATACGCAGTATTTT
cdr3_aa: CSVGPSTDTQYF

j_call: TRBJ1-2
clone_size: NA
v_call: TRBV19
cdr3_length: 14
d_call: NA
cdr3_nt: TGTGCCAGTACTCGGGGCCTCCAGGCCTATGGCTACACCTTC
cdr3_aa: CASTRGLQAYGYTF

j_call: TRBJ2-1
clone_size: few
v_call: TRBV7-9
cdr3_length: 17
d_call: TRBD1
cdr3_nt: TGTGCCAGCAGCCCGGGACAGGGACCCCTTGGGTACAATGAGCAGTTCTTC
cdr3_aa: CASSPGQGPLGYNEQFF

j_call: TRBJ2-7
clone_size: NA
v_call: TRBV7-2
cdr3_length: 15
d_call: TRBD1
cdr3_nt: TGTGCCAGCAGCTTATACTCAGGGGGCACCTACGAGCAGTACTTC
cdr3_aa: CASSLYSGGTYEQYF

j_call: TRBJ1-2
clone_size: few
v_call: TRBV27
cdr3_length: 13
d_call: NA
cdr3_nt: TGTGCCAGCAGTTCGGTGACTAACTATGGCTACACCTTC
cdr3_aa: CASSSVTNYGYTF

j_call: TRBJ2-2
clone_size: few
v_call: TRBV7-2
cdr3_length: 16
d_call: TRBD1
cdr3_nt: TGTGCCAGCAGCTTAAGACAGGGGGCCGCCTACGGGGAGCTGTTTTTT
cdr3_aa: CASSLRQGAAYGELFF

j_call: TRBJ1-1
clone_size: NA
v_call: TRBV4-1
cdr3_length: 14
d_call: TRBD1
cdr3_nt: TGCGCCAGCAGCCACCGACAGGGGCACACTGAAGCTTTCTTT
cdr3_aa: CASSHRQGHTEAFF

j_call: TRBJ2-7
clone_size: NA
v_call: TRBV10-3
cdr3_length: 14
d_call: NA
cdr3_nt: TGTGCCATCAGTGATTATAGTCGGATAGGCGAGCAGTACTTC
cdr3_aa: CAISDYSRIGEQYF

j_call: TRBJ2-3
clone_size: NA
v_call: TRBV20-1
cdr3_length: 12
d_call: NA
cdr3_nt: TGCAGTGCTAGGGTGGGCACAGATACGCAGTATTTT
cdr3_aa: CSARVGTDTQYF

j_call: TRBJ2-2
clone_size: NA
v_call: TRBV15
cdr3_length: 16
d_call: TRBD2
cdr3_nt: TGTGCCACCAGCAGCCTACGGGAGGGCGGCACCGGGGAGCTGTTTTTT
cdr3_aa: CATSSLREGGTGELFF

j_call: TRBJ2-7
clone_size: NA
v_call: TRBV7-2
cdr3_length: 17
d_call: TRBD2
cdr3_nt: TGTGCCAGCAGCTTAGGCCGTCTGGCGGGAGGGTTATACGAGCAGTACTTC
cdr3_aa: CASSLGRLAGGLYEQYF

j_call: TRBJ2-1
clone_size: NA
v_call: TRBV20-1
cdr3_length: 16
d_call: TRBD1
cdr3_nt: TGCAGTGCTAGACACGCCGGGACAGGGGCCTACAATGAGCAGTTCTTC
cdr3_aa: CSARHAGTGAYNEQFF

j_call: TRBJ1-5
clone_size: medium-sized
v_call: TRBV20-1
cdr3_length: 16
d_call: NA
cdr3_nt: TGCAGTGCTAGGGAATTGGGGTATCTTAGCAATCAGCCCCAGCATTTT
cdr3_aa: CSARELGYLSNQPQHF

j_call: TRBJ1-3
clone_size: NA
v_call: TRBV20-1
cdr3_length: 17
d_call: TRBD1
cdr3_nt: TGCAGTGCTAGAGATTCTCAGGGGGCTTCCCCTGGAAACACCATATATTTT
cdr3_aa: CSARDSQGASPGNTIYF

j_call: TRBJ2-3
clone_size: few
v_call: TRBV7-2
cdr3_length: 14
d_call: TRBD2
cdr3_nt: TGTGCCAGCAGCTTAGTAGCGGGCATGAGGACGCAGTATTTT
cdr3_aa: CASSLVAGMRTQYF

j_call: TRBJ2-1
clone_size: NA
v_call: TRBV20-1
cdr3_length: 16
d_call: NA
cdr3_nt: TGCAGTGCTAGAGATCGTTACTCCCTGTCAGGCAATGAGCAGTTCTTC
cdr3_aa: CSARDRYSLSGNEQFF

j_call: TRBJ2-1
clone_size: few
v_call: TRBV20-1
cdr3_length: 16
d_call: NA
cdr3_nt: TGCAGTGCTAGAGATAGGGGGAGAAGCTCCTACAATGAGCAGTTCTTC
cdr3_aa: CSARDRGRSSYNEQFF